The rows below give T cell receptor beta chains drawn from one sample of a study of blood T cell repertoires in COVID-19. Sequenced by immunoSEQ multiplex PCR; TCRdb stores in-frame clones only, minus some. Of around 300,000 clones in the sample, about 89% were seen once. The source material was peripheral blood. The receptor set was obtained from a man in his fifties or sixties with acute or convalescent COVID-19. CDR3s include the opening cysteine and the closing phenylalanine or tryptophan. Fields, in order: D gene, clone size, V gene, J gene, CDR3 DNA, CDR3 protein. The D gene is left open where the match is weak. Size is stated for part of the rows, as once, few or many counts, or as a class when the clone is expanded.

TRBD2,NA,TRBV9,TRBJ2-2,TGTGCCAGCAGTGCTCGTACGGCGGGGGGTGGCTCCGGGGAGCTGTTTTTT,CASSARTAGGGSGELFF
NA,few,TRBV9,TRBJ2-2,TGTGCCAGCAGCTTAAGACAGGACCCGAACACCGGGGAGCTGTTTTTT,CASSLRQDPNTGELFF
TRBD1,NA,TRBV7-6,TRBJ2-5,TGTGCCAGCAGCACCCCGGGACAGGGGGTTGAGACCCAGTACTTC,CASSTPGQGVETQYF
TRBD1,few,TRBV11-3,TRBJ2-7,TGTGCCAGCAGCCCCGGTGTACAGGGGTCCGAGCAGTACTTC,CASSPGVQGSEQYF
NA,NA,TRBV6-5,TRBJ2-2,TGTGCCAGCAGGATTCCAGGGGCCACCGGGGAGCTGTTTTTT,CASRIPGATGELFF
TRBD1,NA,TRBV5-1,TRBJ2-2,TGCGCCAGCAGCTTGGCCAGGGGGACAGGGTACACCGGGGAGCTGTTTTTT,CASSLARGTGYTGELFF
TRBD2,NA,TRBV27,TRBJ2-1,TGTGCCAGCAGTGAGGGAGCGGGAATGTACAATGAGCAGTTCTTC,CASSEGAGMYNEQFF
NA,NA,TRBV29-1,TRBJ1-4,TGCAGCGCCTCGGACAGTGCAACTAATGAAAAACTGTTTTTT,CSASDSATNEKLFF
TRBD1,NA,TRBV3-1/TRBV3-2,TRBJ2-1,TGTGCCAGCAGCCAAGCAGGGGGCTACAATGAGCAGTTCTTC,CASSQAGGYNEQFF
TRBD1,NA,TRBV5-6,TRBJ1-2,TGTGCCAGCAGCAATCGGGGACAGGGCTATGGCTACACCTTC,CASSNRGQGYGYTF
NA,NA,TRBV7-9,TRBJ1-5,TGTGCCAGCAGCCCGTCAGGGGACGGCAATCAGCCCCAGCATTTT,CASSPSGDGNQPQHF
NA,NA,TRBV7-6,TRBJ1-6,TGTGCCAGCAGCTTTGGAGGGTCGGGGGATTCACCCCTCCACTTT,CASSFGGSGDSPLHF
TRBD2,NA,TRBV6-2/TRBV6-3,TRBJ2-5,TGTGCCAGCAGTTACTACCACCTAGCGGGGTACGGAAAGACCCAGTACTTC,CASSYYHLAGYGKTQYF
NA,NA,TRBV6-6,TRBJ1-5,TGTGCCAGCAGTGGACAGAACAATCAGCCCCAGCATTTT,CASSGQNNQPQHF
NA,NA,TRBV9,TRBJ2-5,TGTGCCAGCAGCGTAGCGGTCCAAGAGACCCAGTACTTC,CASSVAVQETQYF
TRBD1,NA,TRBV6-6,TRBJ1-1,TGTGCCAGCAGTCCTCCCCCACAGGGGAGCACTGAAGCTTTCTTT,CASSPPPQGSTEAFF
NA,NA,TRBV4-1,TRBJ2-3,TGCGCCAGCAGCCAACAGCAGGGGTATCGGGGCACAGATACGCAGTATTTT,CASSQQQGYRGTDTQYF
NA,NA,TRBV5-1,TRBJ2-5,TGCGCCAGCAGCTTAAACAGTCCCCAAAAGACCCAGTACTTC,CASSLNSPQKTQYF
TRBD2,NA,TRBV2,TRBJ2-5,TGTGCCAGCACCTCCTCCACTCTAGCGGCCCAAGAGACCCAGTACTTC,CASTSSTLAAQETQYF
NA,NA,TRBV9,TRBJ2-5,TGTGCCAGCAGCGACAGGGGGGGGAGAGAGACCCAGTACTTC,CASSDRGGRETQYF
NA,NA,TRBV7-6,TRBJ2-3,TGTGCCAGCAGCTTAAGTGGGGCTATGGGGGCTAATACGCAGTATTTT,CASSLSGAMGANTQYF
NA,NA,TRBV7-3,TRBJ2-5,TGTGCCAGCAGCTTAGGGAGAGGGATGGGAGAGACCCAGTACTTC,CASSLGRGMGETQYF
NA,NA,TRBV7-2,TRBJ2-7,TGTGCCAGCAGCTCCGCGATAGGACTACGCACCTACGAGCAGTACTTC,CASSSAIGLRTYEQYF
TRBD2,NA,TRBV2,TRBJ2-5,TGTGCCACCGCCGGGGGGTGGGGTGAGACCCAGTACTTC,CATAGGWGETQYF
TRBD1,NA,TRBV7-6,TRBJ2-5,TGTGCCAGCAGCCCAGCGGGACAGGGGAAAGAGACCCAGTACTTC,CASSPAGQGKETQYF
NA,NA,TRBV19,TRBJ1-2,TGTGCCAGTAGTCCCCGGGAGGGTGGGAATGGCTACACCTTC,CASSPREGGNGYTF
NA,NA,TRBV18,TRBJ1-4,TGTGCCAGCTCACCGACAGGACGGGAAAAACTGTTTTTT,CASSPTGREKLFF
NA,NA,TRBV6-1,TRBJ2-1,TGTGCCAGCAGTGAAGGGCCAGGGTCTAGTGAGCAGTTCTTC,CASSEGPGSSEQFF
NA,NA,TRBV24-1,TRBJ2-2,TGTGCCACCAGTGATTCCCGACTAGGGGCCGGGGAGCTGTTTTTT,CATSDSRLGAGELFF
TRBD2,NA,TRBV10-3,TRBJ2-1,TGTGCCACCGGGACTAGCGGCCCCAGCTCCTACAATGAGCAGTTCTTC,CATGTSGPSSYNEQFF
NA,once,TRBV6-5,TRBJ2-7,TGTGCCAGCAAGGCAGGGCGCGGCGAGCAGTACTTC,CASKAGRGEQYF
NA,NA,TRBV6-1,TRBJ2-7,TGTGCCAGCAGTGAACGTGGAGTGGTAGGGAGGGAGCAGTACTTC,CASSERGVVGREQYF
NA,once,TRBV2,TRBJ1-2,TGTGCCAGCAGTGTGGCAGTTGGCTACACCTTC,CASSVAVGYTF
TRBD2,NA,TRBV18,TRBJ2-3,TGTGCCAGCTCTCGGGAGGCAGATACGCAGTATTTT,CASSREADTQYF
TRBD1,NA,TRBV28,TRBJ1-6,TGTGCCGGACAGGGTTACAATTCACCCCTCCACTTT,CAGQGYNSPLHF
NA,NA,TRBV5-1,TRBJ1-1,TGCGCCAGCAGCTTGGATGGCTCCCTGAACACTGAAGCTTTCTTT,CASSLDGSLNTEAFF
NA,NA,TRBV6-4,TRBJ1-2,TGTGCCAGCCGTGACCTTTGGGGGGCTAACTATGGCTACACCTTC,CASRDLWGANYGYTF
NA,NA,TRBV18,TRBJ1-6,TGTGCCAGCTCACCAAACATCCCGACAGGACTCTATAATTCACCCCTCCACTTT,CASSPNIPTGLYNSPLHF
TRBD2,NA,TRBV5-1,TRBJ2-3,TGCGCCACAGGACTAGCGGGAAGCACAGATACGCAGTATTTT,CATGLAGSTDTQYF
TRBD1,NA,TRBV19,TRBJ2-7,TGTGCCAGTAGCCTCCGGGACAGGGCCTACGAGCAGTACTTC,CASSLRDRAYEQYF
NA,NA,TRBV25-1,TRBJ1-6,TGTGCCAGCAGTGACCCGGGTTTGGATTCACCCCTCCACTTT,CASSDPGLDSPLHF
TRBD1,NA,TRBV4-1,TRBJ2-3,TGCGCCAGCAGCCAAACAGGGGCGGCAGATACGCAGTATTTT,CASSQTGAADTQYF
NA,once,TRBV19,TRBJ1-5,TGTGCCAGTAGTTTAAGTCGGGGGGGTAATCAGCCCCAGCATTTT,CASSLSRGGNQPQHF
NA,NA,TRBV5-5,TRBJ2-2,TGTGCCAGCAGCTTGGTCGGGGGCACCGGGGAGCTGTTTTTT,CASSLVGGTGELFF
TRBD1,NA,TRBV7-9,TRBJ2-2,TGTGCCAGCAGCTTGGACAGGACTGACACCGGGGAGCTGTTTTTT,CASSLDRTDTGELFF